This entry features one T cell receptor beta chain sequence. Its antigen is as yet unknown. Libraries were prepared by immunoSEQ multiplex PCR; TCRdb keeps only in-frame clonotypes and omits some of them. The repertoire holds 150,000 to 200,000 clones, with just under 95% as singletons. The sample is drawn from a study of T cell responses to AZD1222 COVID-19 vaccine. Across the whole study: Second-dose recipients at about 4 or about 12 weeks were treated as one pooled group.

The V gene's germline CDR1 is LNHDA and CDR2 SQIVND (reference sequence). Trimming cost V 4 bases and J 0 bases, with 16 bases left between them. CDR3 length equals 18 residues. Study-level findings and limits: Spike as a whole was targeted by vaccine-associated CD4 TCRs, dominant at 160-218 and 743-854. Baseline serology detected seropositivity in only six AZD1222 recipients.

The sequenced sample was peripheral blood, obtained on day 0 of AZD1222 vaccination. The receptor's source is an adult in good health. The chain joins TRBV19 to TRBJ2-6; D ambiguous. CDR3 bases: TGTGCCAGTAGTAATGTCGCCAGGCCCGACTCTGGGGCCAACGTCCTGACTTTC. Encoded protein: CASSNVARPDSGANVLTF.